This T cell receptor beta chain is from a study of cytomegalovirus exposure and HLA in healthy donors (TCRdb year 2017). The study in broad terms: An earlier analysis of several hundred of the donors reported 250 to 300 Gb of sequence data and roughly 110 million unique TCR beta sequences from around 200 million T cells. An early release covering 500 to 750 HLA-typed donors comprised approximately 300 gigabases of sequencing data and around 85 million unique TCR sequences. The genetic ancestry cluster associated with self-reported Caucasian donors included approximately 85% of the 398 genotyped donors. The study aimed to test whether signatures of past pathogen exposure could be identified by cataloging public T cell receptors. Using immunosequencing, the study profiled T cell repertoires from about 610 subjects and related those repertoires to cytomegalovirus serostatus. Along with the approximately 620-subject first cohort, a separate validation cohort of some 130 different subjects was used. The study combined high-throughput TCR immunosequencing, statistical association of individual TCRs with disease status, and machine learning to predict cytomegalovirus infection status. A later analysis re-analyzed previously published TCR beta repertoires from roughly 600 donors and added high-resolution HLA genotyping to study TCR occurrence patterns. In the later analysis, no new phenotypic data were used to find candidate immune exposures; instead, reliance was placed on TCR beta sequences and their occurrence across donors. In an earlier analysis of over 550 of the donors, high-throughput TCR beta sequencing was used to judge whether each TCR beta V gene segment behaved as functional or pseudogenic. Donor age, sex, ethnicity and CMV serostatus were compiled together with the repertoire data. A later genetic analysis used genome-wide SNP genotypes for about 65% of the 666 donors, treating that subset as a discovery cohort. All discovery cohort repertoires had been generated on a single sequencing platform. Class I and class II HLA loci were covered by the typing at four-digit resolution. The number of typed donors differed by locus: roughly 629-640 for A, B, C, DRB1 and DQB1; 522 for DQA1; about 600 for DPA1; and around 470 for DPB1. Roughly 5 DR-DQ haplotypes were handled as single units for association and clustering, since linkage in the cohort was strong. Among 300 to 450 genotyped donors of the cohort, an average of approximately 240,000 unique TCR beta nucleotide sequences were sequenced per donor, about a sixth of them non-productive. On the study overall, not on this receptor specifically: In a later analysis, HLA-associated TCR beta chains showed more clonal expansion and lower generation probabilities than non-associated chains that were equally common. In a later analysis, the rate of TCR association differed among HLA loci, with DRB1 alleles having the most associated TCRs and HLA-C alleles having the fewest. In the study, around 150 TCR beta chains were listed as associated with cytomegalovirus. A few of the identified cytomegalovirus-associated TCR beta chains were confirmed in vitro to be specific for cytomegalovirus antigens. The classifier was reported to diagnose cytomegalovirus status with high specificity and sensitivity in both the original and validation cohorts. A further reported finding was that TCR beta sequences accurately predicted the HLA-A and HLA-B alleles for most subjects in the first cohort. Across donors, most TCR sequences were observed very rarely, whereas some public TCRs were present in many individuals. Because some donors lacked HLA typing at each locus, the association tests relied only on the typed subset. A later analysis found that most CMV-associated TCR beta chains appeared HLA-restricted, with HLA associations seemingly driven largely by CMV exposure. In an earlier analysis of under 600 of the donors, most TCR beta V segments were observed in productive rearrangements about 87% or about 30% of the time, broadly matching IMGT annotations. When HLA alleles, especially DR and DQ, strongly co-occurred, TCR associations were difficult to assign to individual alleles. The 87-base-pair reads could not distinguish some IMGT-functional V segments, including TRBV6-2 and TRBV6-3, so those segments were excluded. Presence/absence analyses assumed roughly uniform sequencing depth across donors, an assumption that may not hold. The cohort was sequenced for TCR beta chains only, and without alpha or paired-chain data the features that could be detected were limited. Because counts were too low, roughly 18 rarely observed V segments, including chromosome 9 orphons, were left out of the earlier analysis of about 500 of the donors. A later genetic analysis reported fewer N-insertions in productive TCRs among donors in an Asian-associated ancestry cluster than the roughly 620-donor mean. In a later analysis, some 17,000 TCR beta sequences were associated with specific HLA alleles at a false discovery rate of 0.05. Correlated functional status among segregating V segments might reflect linkage disequilibrium, but an unknown experimental factor could not be ruled out. A cluster of highly shared sequence variants was judged likely to represent a technical artifact of the sequencing pipeline. According to the authors, the approach could potentially be generalized to other disease states and immunological phenotypes. According to a later analysis, parvovirus B19, influenza, CMV and Epstein-Barr virus appeared linked to several top co-occurrence clusters. Immune exposure information for the cohort was limited to CMV serostatus. An association between a missense DCLRE1C variant and V-gene and J-gene trimming of TCR beta chains was found in a later genetic analysis and replicated in an independent cohort.

The cohort was made up of 666 healthy bone marrow donors. At the time of sampling, all cohort members were nominally healthy, though unrecorded immune exposures were likely present. The donor tested CMV seronegative and was one of the 352 seronegative cohort members. A peripheral blood sample was provided by each donor, and peripheral blood mononuclear cells were used for TCR beta sequencing. Genomic DNA extraction from the blood cell samples was performed with the Qiagen DNeasy Blood Extraction Kit. Libraries were constructed by the immunoSEQ multiplex PCR assay. For the multiplex PCR, a mixture combining 60 forward primers for TCR Vbeta segments and 13 reverse primers for TCR Jbeta segments was used. Amplification of the CDR3 region of rearranged TCR beta genes was performed with a multiplex PCR assay on genomic DNA. The Illumina HiSeq System was used to sequence the amplified TCR beta libraries as 87-base-pair reads. Under the source paper's analysis protocol: In a later analysis, around 80 million unique TCR beta chains were counted across the 500 to 850 repertoires, and approximately 11 million of these chains were shared by at least two donors. To remove PCR and sequencing errors, raw reads were error-corrected and collapsed into unique sequences using a nearest-neighbor algorithm that merged closely related sequences. To assign V, D and J gene segments, CDR3 sequences were aligned to IMGT reference sequences. Each retained sequence needed at least a six-nucleotide match to both a V gene segment and a J gene segment. Rearrangements were called productive when the CDR3 lacked stop codons and stayed in frame with V and J; all others were non-productive. Following IMGT convention, CDR3 was defined as the stretch from the second conserved V-encoded cysteine up to the conserved J-encoded phenylalanine. Sequences without an unambiguous match to a single V gene segment were excluded from the earlier analysis of a few hundred of the donors. In an earlier analysis of several hundred of the donors, V segments were called functional above 56.7% productive rearrangements and were called segregating when the between-donor standard deviation exceeded 5%. A statistical classification framework was developed to diagnose cytomegalovirus status using the catalog of TCR beta chain sequences. In a later analysis, TCR nucleotide sequences were compared against IMGT/GENE-DB human TR gene sequences so that V and J genes could be assigned. The TCRdist pipeline was used in a later analysis to assign CDR3 sequences and most-parsimonious VDJ recombination scenarios. In a later analysis, every TCR beta chain was defined by the combination of its CDR3 amino acid sequence and its V-gene family, and reads without a unique V-gene family were dropped. In a later analysis, nearly 600 highly shared, low-generation-probability nucleotide sequences were removed to address suspected cross-contamination and a sequencing artifact. For each public chain, a later analysis derived a clonal expansion index from normalized ranks of inferred template counts within each repertoire. In a later analysis, generation probabilities were computed using a VDJ recombination model fitted to out-of-frame rearrangements, and the results were checked against IGoR. In a later analysis, hypergeometric tests were used to score TCR-TCR, TCR-HLA and TCR-CMV co-occurrence, with a repertoire-size bias correction applied to TCR pairs. To estimate false discovery rates, a later analysis permuted the HLA or CMV assignments 20 times. In a later analysis, co-occurring TCRs were grouped with DBSCAN, and TCRdist sequence similarity was added when clustering was performed within HLA-allele-positive subsets. Co-occurrence clustering excluded repertoires with fewer than 30,000 or more than 120,000 public chains, plus five with anomalous nucleotide sharing. What TCRdb holds here is the immuneACCESS table cut down to in-frame rearrangements. Part of the clones is not present; checked against another copy, under half of the missing clones reflect an unresolved V gene, and the others are unexplained. V, J and clone size derive from that table, while D and trimming were established from the DNA sequence. The sample data list some 140,000 clones, and over 70% of these were observed just once. The ten top clones hold 2.5% to 3.5% of the sample.

Of note for this clone: The antigen it recognizes is unknown. Per-base quality was not reported, and no clone a single base away is much larger than it.

The cysteine opens and the phenylalanine closes a CDR3 of 13 amino acids. Kept here is only the CDR3 DNA, which spans 39 bases and is read in frame from base 1. CDR1 and CDR2 are drawn from the germline V gene: MNHEY, SVGAGI. V drops 5 bases and J drops 6 bases, leaving 14 bases in between. The sequence joins TRBV6-5 to TRBJ2-7, and TRBD1 may be the D gene, going by 5 matching bases. This TCR was sampled from a man aged 40-50 years in good health and CMV-seronegative. Sequencing input: PBMCs. The sequenced DNA: TGTGCCAGCAGTCCCCGACAGACCACCGAGCAGTACTTC. It codes for CASSPRQTTEQYF.